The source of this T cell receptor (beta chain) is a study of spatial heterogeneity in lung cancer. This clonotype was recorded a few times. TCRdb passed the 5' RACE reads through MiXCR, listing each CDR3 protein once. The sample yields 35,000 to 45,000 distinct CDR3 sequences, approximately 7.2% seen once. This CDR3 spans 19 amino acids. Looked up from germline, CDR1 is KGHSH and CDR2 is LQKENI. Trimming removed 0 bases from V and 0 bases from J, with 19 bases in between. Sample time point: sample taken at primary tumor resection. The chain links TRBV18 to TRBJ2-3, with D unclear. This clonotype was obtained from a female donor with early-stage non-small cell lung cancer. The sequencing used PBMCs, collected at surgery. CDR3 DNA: TGTGCCAGCTCACCACCGGCTAATTGGCAGACCTTTAGCACAGATACGCAGTATTTT. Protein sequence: CASSPPANWQTFSTDTQYF.